The 27 T cell receptor beta chains below come from one sample, sequenced in a study of T cell repertoires in cytomegalovirus infection. A single record per CDR3 protein comes from TCRdb applying MiXCR to the reads. The sample shows 200,000 to 300,000 distinct CDR3 sequences, more than 9% of them seen only once. Sequenced: PBMCs. These receptors all come from a human donor in good health (CMV status not recorded). Some clones in this sample may be carry-over from other donors' samples.

This chain connects TRBV20-1 to TRBJ2-1; 10 nucleotides agree with TRBD2. With V trimmed by 0 bases and J by 9 bases, 8 bases remained unmatched. The CDR3 loop spans 15 amino acids. Germline V gives CDR1 DFQATT, CDR2 SNEGSKA (reference sequence). Here the CDR3 DNA reads TGCAGTGCTAGAGATTGGGGGACTAGCGTGGGTGAGCAGTTCTTC. The encoded protein is CSARDWGTSVGEQFF.

This clonotype came up many times. The chain uses TRBV7-7 and TRBJ2-2, with D possibly being TRBD2 (5 bases). CDR1 and CDR2 (germline): SSHAT, FNYEAQ (reference sequence). Trimming took off 5 bases at V and 7 bases at J, with 14 bases between the two ends. The CDR3 consists of 14 residues. The CDR3 spells CASSPGMGIGELFF. CDR3 DNA sequence: TGTGCCAGCAGCCCGGGGATGGGGATCGGGGAGCTGTTTTTT.

The sample holds many counts of this clonotype. This chain joins TRBV19 and TRBJ2-1, with 9 bases identical to TRBD2. The V gene end was trimmed by 6 bases and the J gene end by 7 bases; junction bases not matched to a gene: 10. Germline V CDR1 and CDR2: LNHDA, SQIVND (reference sequence). This CDR3 region has 15 residues. CDR3 nucleotides: TGTGCCAGTAGCACCGGGACTAGCTCGGCTAATGAGCAGTTCTTC. This codes for CASSTGTSSANEQFF.

This clonotype was picked up many times. The chain's CDR3 is CATKGASNTEAFF. CDR3 sequence (DNA): TGTGCCACGAAGGGAGCCTCGAACACTGAAGCTTTCTTT. The V call is TRBV10-3, the J call TRBJ1-1; D remains ambiguous. This CDR3 region has 13 residues. The V and J ends lost 10 bases and 1 base respectively, with 13 bases between them. Looked up from germline, CDR1 is ENHRY and CDR2 is SYGVKD.

This clonotype has at least ten counts. This chain uses TRBV5-1 with TRBJ1-1, with D perhaps TRBD1 (6 bases). Trimming took 4 bases from V and 0 from J, leaving 13 bases between them. The CDR3 runs to 15 residues. Germline assignment: CDR1 SGHRS and CDR2 YFSETQ. The CDR3 DNA is TGCGCCAGCAGCCCCCAGACAGGATTGAACACTGAAGCTTTCTTT. Translation: CASSPQTGLNTEAFF.

This chain connects TRBV6-2 or TRBV6-3 to TRBJ2-7, with D tentatively TRBD1 or TRBD2 (5 bases each). This CDR3 has 16 amino acids. Germline V CDR1 and CDR2: MNHEY, SVGEGT. Trimming left V 2 bases short and J 0 bases short, with 14 bases between. The CDR3 DNA follows: TGTGCCAGCAGTTACACGGGACGATCGGGCTCCTACGAGCAGTACTTC. Its translation: CASSYTGRSGSYEQYF.

This clonotype was seen a single time. The chain links TRBV30 to TRBJ2-1; no reliable D call. The CDR3 is made up of 14 amino acids. Germline lookup yields CDR1 GTSNPN and CDR2 SVGIG (reference sequence). V was pared by 3 bases and J by 4 bases, with 13 bases between. The CDR3 here is CAWSGPGLYNEQFF. The CDR3 bases are TGTGCCTGGAGCGGGCCGGGCCTTTACAATGAGCAGTTCTTC.

The table lists this clonotype with many counts. The rearrangement joins TRBV18 to TRBJ2-7; D is perhaps TRBD1 (6 bases). The CDR3 contains 14 residues. Germline loops: CDR1 KGHSH, CDR2 LQKENI. The germline V and J ends were trimmed by 5 bases and 2 bases, with 13 bases remaining between them. CDR3 DNA sequence: TGTGCCAGCTCAAAGTCCGGGACACCCTACGAGCAGTACTTC. Encoded protein: CASSKSGTPYEQYF.

This chain links TRBV6-5 with TRBJ1-5, with a possible D match to TRBD1 (5 bases). V lost 8 bases to trimming and J lost 2 bases, with 19 bases between them. Germline CDR1 reads MNHEY; CDR2 reads SVGAGI. CDR3 length equals 16 residues. CDR3 amino acids: CASSTWRGGGNQPQHF. The CDR3 DNA reads TGTGCCAGCTCCACCTGGAGGGGAGGAGGCAATCAGCCCCAGCATTTT.

In this sample, this clonotype turned up many times. J is TRBJ2-1 and V is TRBV7-3, with D possibly being TRBD2 (5 bases). The CDR3 has 15 residues. Germline assignment: CDR1 SGHTA and CDR2 FQGTGA. Trimming left V 2 bases short and J 7 bases short, with 15 bases between. As DNA, the CDR3 is TGTGCCAGCAGCTTACCAACCGTCGGGATGAATGAGCAGTTCTTC. Amino acid sequence: CASSLPTVGMNEQFF. The full variable domain, rest sourced from reference TRBV7-3 and TRBJ2-1, is GAGVSQTPSNKVTEKGKYVELRCDPISGHTALYWYRQSLGQGPEFLIYFQGTGAADDSGLPNDRFFAVRPEGSVSTLKIQRTERGDSAVYLCASSLPTVGMNEQFFGPGTRLTVL.

This clonotype was detected many times. The chain recombines TRBV5-1 with TRBJ1-1; D might be TRBD1 (6 bases). The V end lost 4 bases, the J end lost 0 bases, and 13 bases lay between the germline ends. This CDR3 comprises 15 residues. Germline loops: CDR1 SGHRS, CDR2 YFSETQ. Here the CDR3 reads CASSSLTGLNTEAFF. For the CDR3, the DNA is TGCGCCAGCAGCAGCCTGACAGGTCTGAACACTGAAGCTTTCTTT.

The sample holds a few counts of this clonotype. This chain links TRBV28 with TRBJ1-4; D ambiguous. Germline values: CDR1 MDHEN, CDR2 SYDVKM. The CDR3 totals 15 residues. With 3 bases removed from V and 4 bases from J, the gap between germline ends came to 12 bases. CDR3 loop: CASSFLSTDNEKLFF. The CDR3 nucleotides read TGTGCCAGCAGTTTTCTGTCCACAGATAATGAAAAACTGTTTTTT.

This clonotype has ten or more counts. V usage is TRBV7-2 and J usage is TRBJ2-1; 9 nucleotides line up with TRBD2. Unmatched junction bases numbered 8, after V lost 5 bases and J lost 3 bases. This CDR3 has 16 amino acids. CDR1 is SGHTA, CDR2 FQGNSA, per germline. CDR3 region: CASSISGGELYNEQFF. As DNA, the CDR3 is TGTGCCAGCAGCATTAGCGGGGGCGAACTCTACAATGAGCAGTTCTTC. The full variable domain, with the rest looked up from reference TRBV7-2 and TRBJ2-1, is GAGVSQSPSNKVTEKGKDVELRCDPISGHTALYWYRQSLGQGLEFLIYFQGNSAPDKSGLPSDRFSAERTGGSVSTLTIQRTQQEDSAVYLCASSISGGELYNEQFFGPGTRLTVL.

This clonotype has at least ten counts. This sequence joins TRBV7-2 and TRBJ2-3, with unresolved D. Germline V CDR1 and CDR2: SGHTA, FQGNSA. V dropped 4 bases and J dropped 5 bases, with 4 bases sitting between them. The CDR3 extends over 11 amino acids. This CDR3 reads CASSSIDTQYF. The CDR3 DNA follows: TGTGCCAGCAGCTCTATAGATACGCAGTATTTT.

Many counts were recorded for this clonotype. V gene TRBV7-2 combines with J gene TRBJ2-1; D gene uncertain. The ends were cut back, 5 bases at V and 1 base at J, with 18 bases in the middle. CDR3 length: 17 residues. Germline V lookup: CDR1 SGHTA, CDR2 FQGNSA. In DNA, the CDR3 is TGTGCCAGCAGCCCAATACCCAGTTACTTATCCTACAATGAGCAGTTCTTC. Its protein is CASSPIPSYLSYNEQFF.

This clonotype was counted at least ten times. The chain combines TRBV7-2 with TRBJ1-4; TRBD1 is a possible D gene (6 bases). Trimming pared 2 bases from V and 7 bases from J, leaving 11 bases between. Germline values: CDR1 SGHTA, CDR2 FQGNSA. The CDR3 length is 14 residues. CDR3 sequence: CASSLQGRLEKLFF. CDR3 nucleotides: TGTGCCAGCAGCTTACAGGGGCGGCTTGAAAAACTGTTTTTT.

There are a few counts of this clonotype. This chain links TRBV30 with TRBJ2-7; 9 nucleotides line up with TRBD2. The CDR3 length is 13 residues. V lost 8 bases, J lost 4 bases, and 9 bases stayed unmatched. Looked up from germline, CDR1 is GTSNPN and CDR2 is SVGIG (reference sequence). CDR3 protein: CATSPAGGYEQYF. The CDR3, as DNA: TGTGCCACCTCCCCGGCGGGAGGGTACGAGCAGTACTTC.

This clonotype was counted at least ten times. The chain is built from TRBV7-2 and TRBJ2-5; D not resolved. The germline V gene encodes CDR1 SGHTA and CDR2 FQGNSA. The CDR3 is 16 amino acids. Trimming removed 5 bases at V and 2 bases at J, with 18 bases between. The CDR3 DNA is TGTGCCAGCAGCCCGACCGTAGGTGTGGGTCAAGAGACCCAGTACTTC. Amino acid sequence: CASSPTVGVGQETQYF.

This clonotype was detected ten times or more. This rearrangement joins TRBV11-3 to TRBJ1-1; D is undetermined. The CDR3 spans 13 residues. Per germline, CDR1 SGHNT and CDR2 YENEEA. V gave up 0 bases and J gave up 4 bases, with 6 bases separating them. Written as DNA, the CDR3 is TGTGCCAGCAGCTTAGAACGGTCCACTGAAGCTTTCTTT. Translation gives CASSLERSTEAFF.

CDR3 residues: CSARATSGRAPGYEQYF. The CDR3 nucleotides read TGCAGTGCTAGAGCAACTAGCGGGAGGGCCCCCGGGTACGAGCAGTACTTC. The chain joins TRBV20-1 to TRBJ2-7, with 13 bases identical to TRBD2. J was trimmed by 4 bases and V by 1 base; bases with no gene match: 10. Germline V lookup: CDR1 DFQATT, CDR2 SNEGSKA (reference sequence). The CDR3 consists of 17 residues.

This clonotype has a handful of counts. This chain connects TRBV5-4 to TRBJ2-1; D might be TRBD2 (6 bases). V was shortened by 0 bases and J by 12 bases, with 7 bases between the two germline ends. The CDR3 consists of 11 residues. Germline V gene lookup returns CDR1 SGHNT and CDR2 YYREEE (reference sequence). CDR3 in DNA: TGTGCCAGCAGCTTGGCGGAGGGGCAGTTCTTC. Amino acid sequence: CASSLAEGQFF. Full variable domain (remainder filled in from reference TRBV5-4 and TRBJ2-1): ETGVTQSPTHLIKTRGQQVTLRCSSQSGHNTVSWYQQALGQGPQFIFQYYREEENGRGNFPPRFSGLQFPNYSSELNVNALELDDSALYLCASSLAEGQFFGPGTRLTVL.

V and J are TRBV28 and TRBJ1-2, with D perhaps matching TRBD1 (6 bases). Germline V lookup: CDR1 MDHEN, CDR2 SYDVKM. V dropped 6 bases and J dropped 8 bases, with 16 bases sitting between them. The CDR3 has 13 amino acids. The CDR3 coding sequence is TGTGCCAGCAGCTTCACAGGGACCGGAGGCTACACCTTC. Its translation is CASSFTGTGGYTF.

The V gene is TRBV29-1, the J gene TRBJ2-7; D is ambiguous. The CDR3 length is 11 residues. CDR1 and CDR2 from the germline V gene are SQVTM and ANQGSEA. The germline V and J ends were trimmed by 4 bases and 0 bases, with 4 bases remaining between them. CDR3 DNA: TGCAGCGTTGGGGTCTCCTACGAGCAGTACTTC. Translation gives CSVGVSYEQYF.

This chain connects TRBV29-1 to TRBJ1-1; D ambiguous. Germline CDR1 is SQVTM and CDR2 is ANQGSEA. V lost 2 bases to trimming and J lost 1 base, with 14 bases between them. The CDR3 is 15 residues long. The CDR3 here is CSVEMAAPWNTEAFF. The CDR3 DNA follows: TGCAGCGTTGAAATGGCGGCCCCGTGGAACACTGAAGCTTTCTTT. Filled out from reference TRBV29-1 and TRBJ1-1, the complete variable domain reads SAVISQKPSRDICQRGTSLTIQCQVDSQVTMMFWYRQQPGQSLTLIATANQGSEATYESGFVIDKFPISRPNLTFSTLTVSNMSPEDSSIYLCSVEMAAPWNTEAFFGQGTRLTVV.

This clonotype was observed many times. CDR3 in DNA: TGTGCCAGTAGTGTTCGGGGCAGCCAAGAGACCCAGTACTTC. Its translation: CASSVRGSQETQYF. V is TRBV19 and J is TRBJ2-5, with D perhaps being TRBD1 or TRBD2 (5 bases each). The length of the CDR3 is 14 residues. V was clipped by 5 bases and J by 1 base, with 11 bases between them. Germline CDR1 reads LNHDA; CDR2 reads SQIVND (reference sequence).

This clonotype was observed many times. In nucleotides, the CDR3 is TGTGCCAGCAGGGGAGATTGGAACACTGAAGCTTTCTTT. Amino acid sequence: CASRGDWNTEAFF. This chain connects TRBV6-2 or TRBV6-3 to TRBJ1-1; D unresolved. The CDR3 runs 13 residues. Trimming took 6 bases from V and 1 from J, leaving 9 bases between them. Germline loops: CDR1 MNHEY, CDR2 SVGEGT.

V gene TRBV10-3 combines with J gene TRBJ1-5, with TRBD1 as a possible D gene (6 bases). The CDR3 is made up of 13 amino acids. CDR1 and CDR2 (germline): ENHRY, SYGVKD. V was pared by 2 bases and J by 15 bases, with 17 bases between. CDR3 amino acids: CAISEEAGAGLHF. CDR3 nucleotide sequence: TGTGCCATCAGTGAGGAGGCAGGGGCGGGTTTGCATTTT.